Here is one TCR beta chain with its context. Its specificity is not known. This record comes from a study of CXCR3-negative and CXCR3-positive naive CD8 T cells. Findings of the study overall: More hydrophobic TRB CDR3s were found in CXCR3-positive naive cells than in CXCR3-negative naive cells.

The germline V gene encodes CDR1 SGHRS and CDR2 YFSETQ. The CDR3 covers 13 residues. Through 5' RACE with UMI labels, the TRB cDNA libraries were prepared. TCRdb reworked the 5' RACE reads into one entry per CDR3 protein, no DNA. Across 120,000 or so distinct CDR3 sequences, the top ten clones capture about 0.61% of the sample. The receptor comes from a human donor in good health. Some clones in this sample may be carry-over from other donors' samples. This chain uses TRBV5-1 with TRBJ1-2. Material: naive CXCR3+ CD8+ T cells from blood. As to subset: CD45RO-CCR7+CD27+CD95- naive CD8+ T cells expressing CXCR3 (TNR3+). The CDR3 loop is CASSLETAGGYTF. Looking up the rest from reference TRBV5-1 and TRBJ1-2 gives the full variable domain: KAGVTQTPRYLIKTRGQQVTLSCSPISGHRSVSWYQQTPGQGLQFLFEYFSETQRNKGNFPGRFSGRQFSNSRSEMNVSTLELGDSALYLCASSLETAGGYTFGSGTRLTVV.